Reported below is one TCR beta chain. The antigen remains undetermined. Deletions cut 1 base from V and 0 bases from J, with 11 bases between. The CDR3 runs 16 residues. Germline V CDR1 and CDR2: SGHTA, FQGTGA. Measured with immunoSEQ multiplex PCR; TCRdb has only the in-frame clones, and not every one. The sample includes 95,000 to 100,000 clones, around 92% of them seen just once. This record belongs to a study of OX40 agonist ivuxolimab in advanced cancers. Study summary: Of mixed ages from about 20 to 90 and averaging about 56 years, the group was around 78% male. A partial response was reached by three patients: one with hepatocellular carcinoma and two with cutaneous melanoma. General observations from the study: Relative to CD4+, CD8+ T cells held more expanded clones on average. Antigen specificity was not determined for the expanded peripheral T cells.

This rearrangement joins TRBV7-3 to TRBJ2-3, with TRBD2 as a possible D gene (5 bases). The starting material was CD4+ or CD8+ T cells sorted from blood, obtained in a trial of the OX40 agonist ivuxolimab. This sequence was found in an adult with an advanced solid tumor such as melanoma, head and neck, liver or kidney cancer. CDR3 bases: TGTGCCAGCAGCTTAAATAGCGCGGCTAGCACAGATACGCAGTATTTT. This encodes CASSLNSAASTDTQYF.